Below are 5 T cell receptor beta chains sequenced from a single sample in a study of T cells and Merkel cell carcinoma outcomes. TCRdb's copy holds only in-frame clones and misses some; the assay was immunoSEQ multiplex PCR. This table holds some 13,000 clones, roughly 92% found once. The sequencing input was tumor tissue from Merkel cell carcinoma. The receptors derive from a human donor with Merkel cell carcinoma.

The chain combines TRBV28 with TRBJ1-5, with D uncertain. The CDR3 loop spans 13 amino acids. V lost 2 bases and J 0 bases, leaving 2 bases between the germline ends. Germline CDR1 MDHEN, CDR2 SYDVKM. The DNA of the CDR3 is TGTGCCAGCAGTTTACCTAGCAATCAGCCCCAGCATTTT. Its protein product is CASSLPSNQPQHF. Filled out from reference TRBV28 and TRBJ1-5, the complete variable domain reads DVKVTQSSRYLVKRTGEKVFLECVQDMDHENMFWYRQDPGLGLRLIYFSYDVKMKEKGDIPEGYSVSREKKERFSLILESASTNQTSMYLCASSLPSNQPQHFGDGTRLSIL.

A single count supports this clone. The J gene is TRBJ2-2, the V gene TRBV11-2; TRBD2 aligns across 14 bases. J lost 6 bases, V lost 9 bases, and 9 bases had no gene match. CDR1 and CDR2 (germline): SGHAT, FQNNGV. This CDR3 has 16 residues. As DNA, the CDR3 is TGTGCCAGTAGAAAACCGGGACTAGCGGGAGCCGGGGAGCTGTTTTTT. Encoded protein: CASRKPGLAGAGELFF.

The gene calls are TRBV5-6 and TRBJ2-1, with D hard to call. With 2 bases removed from V and 5 bases from J, the gap between germline ends came to 8 bases. The length of the CDR3 is 13 residues. In germline, CDR1 is SGHDT, CDR2 YYEEEE. CDR3 DNA sequence: TGTGCCAGCAGCTTTTGGGGAAACAATGAGCAGTTCTTC. It is translated as CASSFWGNNEQFF.

V usage is TRBV28 and J usage is TRBJ2-3; 7 bases match TRBD1. CDR3 size: 14 residues. The germline gives CDR1 MDHEN, CDR2 SYDVKM. V shed 4 bases and J 2 bases; nucleotides not matched to a gene: 3. CDR3 bases: TGTGCCAGCAGTTCGGGACAGTACACAGATACGCAGTATTTT. It codes for CASSSGQYTDTQYF.

This clone was picked up a small number of times. The V and J genes are TRBV30 and TRBJ1-6; perhaps TRBD1 as D (5 bases). The CDR3 is made up of 12 amino acids. The germline gives CDR1 GTSNPN, CDR2 SVGIG (reference sequence). Trimming stripped 4 bases from V and 9 bases from J, with 10 bases between. CDR3 residues: CAWNRGTSPLHF. The CDR3, as DNA: TGTGCCTGGAATAGGGGAACTTCACCCCTCCACTTT.